The entry below describes one T cell receptor (beta chain). Its antigen is currently unknown. Construction of TCR beta libraries relied on iRepertoire HTBI primers and on Arm-PCR targeting CDR3 regions. From the multiplex PCR reads, TCRdb called clonotypes with MiXCR, one entry per CDR3 protein. The sample lists about 430,000 distinct CDR3 sequences; 20% to 25% were seen once. The data were obtained in a study of regulatory T cells in long-lasting Graves disease. About the research overall: Positivity for TSH receptor antibodies plus over 5 years of antithyroid drugs meant persistent Graves' disease.

The time point is: persistent/refractory GD, antithyroid drugs over 5 years with positive TRAb. Following extraction of RNA from PBMCs, that RNA was used to make the TCR library. Study conclusions and caveats: With approximately 3,000 shared public clonotypes, persistent patients exceeded new patients, who shared about a thousand. The small sample size may have reduced accuracy.

The sample consisted of peripheral blood mononuclear cells (PBMCs), taken when the disease was refractory, from a patient treated with antithyroid drugs. The clonotype originates from a female donor with Graves disease.

CDR3 sequence reads: CAISGTAGNTIYF. The CDR3 DNA is TGTGCCATCAGCGGGACAGCTGGAAACACCATATATTTT. This chain links TRBV10-3 with TRBJ1-3; 7 bases are a match to TRBD1. Germline V gene sequence: CDR1 ENHRY, CDR2 SYGVKD. The CDR3 runs to 13 residues. The ends lost 6 bases at V and 2 bases at J; junction bases unmatched: 1.